This section outlines one TCR beta chain sequence together with its context. Profiled with immunoSEQ multiplex PCR; TCRdb holds only in-frame clones, not every one. The repertoire holds 75,000 to 80,000 clones, 89% seen once, with around 2% in the top ten. Unmatched junction bases numbered 7, after V lost 3 bases and J lost 6 bases. CDR1 ENHRY and CDR2 SYGVKD come from the germline V gene. This CDR3 comprises 15 residues. This record comes from a study of T cell changes during pregnancy in multiple sclerosis. This chain joins TRBV10-3 and TRBJ2-1, with TRBD1 matching over 8 bases. The source of this sequence is a female donor with multiple sclerosis, enrolled in a pregnancy study. Sequenced material: peripheral blood, taken before pregnancy. CDR3 in DNA: TGTGCCATCAGTGACTTGGGACAGGTACTCAATGAGCAGTTCTTC. Its translation: CAISDLGQVLNEQFF.